These 8 T cell receptor beta chains originate from one sample sequenced in a study of blood T cell repertoires in COVID-19. This table comes from immunoSEQ multiplex PCR, and its TCRdb copy is limited to in-frame clones, with some not included. The table records roughly 14,000 clones, approximately 88% of them present only once. Sequencing input: peripheral blood. These TCRs come from a woman older than 75 with COVID-19, enrolled during active disease.

CDR3 sequence (DNA): TGTGCCAGCAGTTACTCGATCCCCTTTTCAGGGCAGTATTTT. This encodes CASSYSIPFSGQYF. The V gene is TRBV6-6, the J gene TRBJ2-3; D remains unclear. The CDR3 length is 14 residues. Germline loops: CDR1 MNHNY, CDR2 SVGAGI (reference sequence). Trimming took 0 bases from V and 11 from J, leaving 15 bases between them.

This clone was detected only once. This rearrangement joins TRBV10-3 to TRBJ2-2; 8 nucleotides agree with TRBD2. V lost 6 bases to trimming and J lost 1 base; unmatched junction nucleotides: 4. Germline CDR1 reads ENHRY; CDR2 reads SYGVKD. The CDR3 length is 15 residues. CDR3 nucleotides: TGTGCCATCAGGGCTAGCGGGCTGAACACCGGGGAGCTGTTTTTT. Residues: CAIRASGLNTGELFF.

V usage is TRBV6-2 or TRBV6-3 and J usage is TRBJ2-3; TRBD2 matches 11 bases. Germline lookup yields CDR1 MNHEY and CDR2 SVGEGT. Trimming cost V 2 bases and J 0 bases; bases outside gene matches: 4. This CDR3 spans 17 amino acids. CDR3 nucleotides: TGTGCCAGCAGTTACGGCGGGACTAGCGGTAGCACAGATACGCAGTATTTT. Its protein is CASSYGGTSGSTDTQYF.

The chain couples TRBV10-3 to TRBJ2-3; the match to TRBD2 covers 8 bases. V lost 6 bases, J lost 2 bases, and 7 bases stayed unmatched. From germline, CDR1 is ENHRY and CDR2 SYGVKD. The CDR3 is 15 residues long. The CDR3 spells CAISPGGGDTDTQYF. DNA of the CDR3: TGTGCCATCAGCCCCGGGGGGGGAGACACAGATACGCAGTATTTT.

The chain has TRBV12-5 and TRBJ1-2; 9 nucleotides match TRBD1. CDR1 LGHNT and CDR2 FRNRAP come from the germline V gene. V gave up 6 bases and J gave up 8 bases; unmatched junction bases: 16. The CDR3 covers 16 residues. CDR3 sequence reads: CASGLGQGQGGRGYTF. As DNA, the CDR3 is TGTGCTAGTGGGCTGGGACAGGGTCAAGGAGGTAGGGGCTACACCTTC.

The V gene is TRBV7-8, the J gene TRBJ2-2, with a possible D match to TRBD2 (6 bases). The CDR3 is 16 residues long. Germline V lookup: CDR1 SGHVS, CDR2 FQNEAQ. The V end was cut by 5 bases, the J end by 3 bases, with 16 bases between. The chain's CDR3 is CASSPRPSGDTGELFF. The DNA for the CDR3 is TGTGCCAGCAGCCCTCGACCCTCGGGGGACACCGGGGAGCTGTTTTTT.

The chain links TRBV12-3 or TRBV12-4 to TRBJ1-5; a weak D match, TRBD1 (5 bases). The CDR3 runs 12 residues. V was pared by 9 bases and J by 11 bases, with 17 bases between. DNA of the CDR3: TGTGCCAGTCGTCCAGGGCTCAACACCCAGCATTTT. Translated, it gives CASRPGLNTQHF.

The J gene is TRBJ2-2, the V gene TRBV13; D gene uncertain. V was pared by 0 bases and J by 0 bases, with 11 bases between. Germline V gene sequence: CDR1 PRHDT, CDR2 FYEKMQ (reference sequence). The CDR3 is 17 residues long. The CDR3 sequence: CASSLGRPRANTGELFF. CDR3 bases: TGTGCCAGCAGCTTAGGCCGTCCCCGGGCGAACACCGGGGAGCTGTTTTTT.